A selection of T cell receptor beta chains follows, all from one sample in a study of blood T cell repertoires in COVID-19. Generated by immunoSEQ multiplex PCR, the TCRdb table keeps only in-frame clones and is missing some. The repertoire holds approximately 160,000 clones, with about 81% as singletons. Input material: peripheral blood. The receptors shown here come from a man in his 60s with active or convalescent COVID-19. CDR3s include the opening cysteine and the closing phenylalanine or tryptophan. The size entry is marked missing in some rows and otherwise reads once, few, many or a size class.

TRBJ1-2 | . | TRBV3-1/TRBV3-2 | CASSSIQGYGYTF
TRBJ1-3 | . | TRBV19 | CASSTGFAGNTIYF
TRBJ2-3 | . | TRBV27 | CASSGDLPDTQYF
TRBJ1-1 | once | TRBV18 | CASSPGQGLREAFF
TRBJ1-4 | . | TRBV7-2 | CASSYRGKVEKLFF
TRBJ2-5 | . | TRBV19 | CASRRSGQGETQYF
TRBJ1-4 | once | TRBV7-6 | CASSLGSGWANEKLFF
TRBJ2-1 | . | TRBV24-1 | CATGGTVDNEQFF
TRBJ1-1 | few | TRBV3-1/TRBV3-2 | CASSQERFSEAFF
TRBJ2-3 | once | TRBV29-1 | CSVALQGLITDTQYF
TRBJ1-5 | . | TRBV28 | CASSQTQTGRQPQHF
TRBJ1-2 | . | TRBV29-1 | CSVGAGQTSYGYTF
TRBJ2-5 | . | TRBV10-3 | CAISDLKSQETQYF
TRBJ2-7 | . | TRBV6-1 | CASSESLLAGSYEQYF
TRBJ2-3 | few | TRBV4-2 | CASSQELAGGRGATDTQYF
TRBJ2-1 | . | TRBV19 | CASSFAGTSGYNEQFF
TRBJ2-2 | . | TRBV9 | CASSTPGQGWPGELFF
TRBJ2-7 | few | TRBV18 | CASSPTGLPLEQYF
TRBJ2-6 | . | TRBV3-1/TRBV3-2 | CASSQADLIASGRVSGANVLTF
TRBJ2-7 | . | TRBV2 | CASCVASGSSYEQYF
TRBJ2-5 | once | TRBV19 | CASTPSGAQETQYF
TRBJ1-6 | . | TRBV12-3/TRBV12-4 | CASSQTENSPLHF
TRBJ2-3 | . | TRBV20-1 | CSARSLVVKYF
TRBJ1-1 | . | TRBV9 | CASSPVSRGRTEAFF
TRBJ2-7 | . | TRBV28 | CASNSGAYEQYF
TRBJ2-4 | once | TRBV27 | CASSRQGKNIQYF
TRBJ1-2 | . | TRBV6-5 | CASSFRSRQSDYGYTF
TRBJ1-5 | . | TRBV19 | CASSTGQPYSNQPQHF
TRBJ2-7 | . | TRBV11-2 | CASSLAGAGRGEQYF
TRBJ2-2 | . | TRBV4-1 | CASSRTGTGGTGELFF
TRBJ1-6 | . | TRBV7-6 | CASSIGTGRNSPLHF
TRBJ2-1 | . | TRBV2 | CASKKAGLVYNEQFF
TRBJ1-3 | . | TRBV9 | CASSAPTGSGNTIYF
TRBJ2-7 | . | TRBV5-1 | CASRRGGSSYEQYF
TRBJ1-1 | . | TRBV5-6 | CASSPDSHTEAFF
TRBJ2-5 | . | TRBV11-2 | CASSAQGGEVQGYF
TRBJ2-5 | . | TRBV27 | CASKASGSETQYF
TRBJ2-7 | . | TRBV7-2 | CASSFGTSIYEQYF
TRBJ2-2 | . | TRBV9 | CASSVPLLGAGELFF
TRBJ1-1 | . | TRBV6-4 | CASSDWPTVGYTEAFF
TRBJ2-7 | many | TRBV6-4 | CASSDSGQATYEQYF
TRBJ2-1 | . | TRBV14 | CASSQDLTAYEQFF
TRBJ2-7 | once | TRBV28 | CASIAGVTYEQYF
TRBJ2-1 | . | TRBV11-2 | CASSLMMTSGGASEQFF
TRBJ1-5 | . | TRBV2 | CASSKGAIQPQHF
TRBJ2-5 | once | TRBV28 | CASSRDFGRGQETQYF